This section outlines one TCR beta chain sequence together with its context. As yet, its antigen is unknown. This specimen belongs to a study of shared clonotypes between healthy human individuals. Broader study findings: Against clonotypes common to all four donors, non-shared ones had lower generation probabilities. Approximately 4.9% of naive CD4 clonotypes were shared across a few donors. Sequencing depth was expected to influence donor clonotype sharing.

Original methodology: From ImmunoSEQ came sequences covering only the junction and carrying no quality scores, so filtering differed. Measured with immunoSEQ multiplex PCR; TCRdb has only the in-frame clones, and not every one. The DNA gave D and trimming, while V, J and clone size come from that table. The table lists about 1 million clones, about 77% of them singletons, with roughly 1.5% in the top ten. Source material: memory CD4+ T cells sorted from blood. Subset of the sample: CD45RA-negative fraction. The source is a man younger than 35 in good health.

The CDR3 here is CASSESTGRGSPLHF. CDR3 sequence (DNA): TGCGCCAGCAGTGAGTCTACAGGGAGGGGATCACCCCTCCACTTT. The rearrangement uses TRBV10-1 and TRBJ1-6; D might be TRBD1 (6 bases). CDR1 is WNHNN, CDR2 SYGVQD, per germline (reference sequence). Between the trimmed V and J ends, which lost 0 bases and 10 bases, there was a span of 13 bases. This CDR3 comprises 15 residues.